This T cell receptor (beta chain) was recorded in a study of T cells in Graves' hyperthyroidism and ophthalmopathy. Findings of the study overall: Most clonotypes expanded in thyroid above 0.001 were likewise present in blood.

This clonotype came up many times. Its antigen is not identified. The CDR3 loop spans 14 amino acids. V was clipped by 6 bases and J by 4 bases, with 16 bases between them. Germline V gene data show CDR1 as WSHSY and CDR2 as SAAADI. Calling Graves' hyperthyroidism stable meant ophthalmopathy did not progress within 18 months. Each patient was aged 18 to 65 and had newly diagnosed hyperthyroidism of under 2 months' duration. Investigators excluded patients with uncontrolled infection, other autoimmune disease, pregnancy or lactation. RNA transcripts gave rise to amplified TCR beta CDR3 regions. The study used the HTBI primer set for a first-round RT-PCR of the TCR CDR3. TCRdb re-called the multiplex PCR reads with MiXCR, one entry per CDR3 protein. The sample shows 600,000 to 750,000 distinct CDR3 sequences, around 15% of them seen only once.

The TCR sequence derives from a man aged 45-60 years with Graves' hyperthyroidism. This chain joins TRBV10-2 and TRBJ2-7; D perhaps matches TRBD2 (5 bases). Sequencing input: blood. CDR3 loop: CASSRGGALYEQYF. As DNA, the CDR3 is TGCGCCAGCAGCCGGGGTGGAGCATTATACGAGCAGTACTTC.